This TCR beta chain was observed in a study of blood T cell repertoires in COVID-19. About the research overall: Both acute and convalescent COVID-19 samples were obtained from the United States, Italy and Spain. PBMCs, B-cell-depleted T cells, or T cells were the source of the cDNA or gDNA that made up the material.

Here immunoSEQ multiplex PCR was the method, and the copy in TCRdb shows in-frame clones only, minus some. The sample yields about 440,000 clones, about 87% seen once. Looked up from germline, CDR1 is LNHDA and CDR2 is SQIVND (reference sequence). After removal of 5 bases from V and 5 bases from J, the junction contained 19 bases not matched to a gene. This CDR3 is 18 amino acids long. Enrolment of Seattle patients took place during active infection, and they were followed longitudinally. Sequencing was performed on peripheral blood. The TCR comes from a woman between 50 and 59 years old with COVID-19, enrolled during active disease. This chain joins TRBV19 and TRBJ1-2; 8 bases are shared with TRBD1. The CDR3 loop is CASSPKEVETGEVYGYTF. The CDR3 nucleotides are TGTGCCAGTAGTCCAAAGGAAGTTGAGACAGGGGAAGTTTATGGCTACACCTTC.